This T cell receptor (beta chain) came from a study of radiotherapy plus CTLA-4 blockade in lung cancer. This clone was picked up a small number of times. CDR3 length: 13 amino acids. V gave up 5 bases and J gave up 5 bases; unmatched junction bases: 2. Germline CDR1 is LNHDA and CDR2 is SQIVND (reference sequence). Produced via immunoSEQ multiplex PCR; TCRdb's table is partial and in-frame only. The sample holds 55,000 or so clones, 82% seen once. The J gene is TRBJ2-3, the V gene TRBV19, with TRBD1 identical over 9 bases. This sequence was found in a human donor with non-small cell lung cancer whose response to radiotherapy plus ipilimumab could not be evaluated. The input for sequencing was peripheral blood, taken from a patient treated with radiotherapy plus ipilimumab. CDR3 region: CASSGQGRDTQYF. CDR3 sequence (DNA): TGTGCCAGTAGTGGACAGGGGAGAGATACGCAGTATTTT.